These 14 T cell receptor beta chains originate from one sample sequenced in a study of STAT3 mutations in large granular lymphocyte leukemia. Study-wide results and caveats: At least one immunodominant TCR beta clonotype appeared in every T-cell large granular lymphocyte leukemia patient.

The table came from immunoSEQ multiplex PCR; TCRdb's copy has only in-frame clones and leaves some out. The sample consists of about 15,000 clones, over 90% of them appearing once. No cognate antigen is known for these TCRs. The sequenced sample was peripheral blood mononuclear cells. These receptors all come from a woman between 50 and 59 years old with T-cell large granular lymphocyte leukemia. Some clones in this sample may be carry-over from other donors' samples.

V and J are TRBV5-1 and TRBJ1-1, with TRBD1 as a possible D gene (6 bases). The germline V gene has CDR1 SGHRS and CDR2 YFSETQ. The CDR3 has 15 amino acids. With 0 bases removed from V and 2 bases from J, the gap between germline ends came to 11 bases. CDR3 sequence reads: CASSLVSGVNTEAFF. The CDR3 DNA reads as TGCGCCAGCAGCTTGGTATCAGGGGTAAACACTGAAGCTTTCTTT.

This chain joins TRBV5-1 and TRBJ2-1; 12 bases agree with TRBD2. With V trimmed by 0 bases and J by 2 bases, 3 bases remained unmatched. In germline, CDR1 is SGHRS, CDR2 YFSETQ. The CDR3 loop spans 17 amino acids. CDR3 nucleotides: TGCGCCAGCAGCTTGGGTCGACTAGCGGGAGCCTACAATGAGCAGTTCTTC. Translation: CASSLGRLAGAYNEQFF.

The J gene is TRBJ1-4, the V gene TRBV7-9; 7 bases align to TRBD1. Trimming at V came to 1 base and at J to 8 bases, leaving 4 bases not matched to a gene. The CDR3 loop spans 14 amino acids. CDR1 is SEHNR, CDR2 FQNEAQ, per germline (reference sequence). The CDR3 is CASSLGQGGEKLFF. As DNA, the CDR3 is TGTGCCAGCAGCTTAGGACAGGGTGGGGAAAAACTGTTTTTT.

The chain is built from TRBV30 and TRBJ1-5, with unresolved D. V was pared by 7 bases and J by 7 bases, with 14 bases between. The CDR3 has 12 amino acids. Germline assignment: CDR1 GTSNPN and CDR2 SVGIG (reference sequence). The CDR3 here is CASQAAGQPQHF. The CDR3 nucleotides are TGTGCCTCCCAGGCGGCGGGGCAGCCCCAGCATTTT.

This chain uses TRBV27 with TRBJ1-2; possibly TRBD1 for D (5 bases). CDR3 length: 15 amino acids. Germline CDR1 reads MNHEY; CDR2 reads SMNVEV (reference sequence). V lost 0 bases to trimming and J lost 7 bases, with 15 bases between them. Here the CDR3 DNA reads TGTGCCAGCAGTTTATCAGGGGTAGGCTTGGTTGGCTACACCTTC. This codes for CASSLSGVGLVGYTF.

V and J are TRBV5-1 and TRBJ2-7; D is unresolved. V was pared by 0 bases and J by 3 bases, with 7 bases between. The length of the CDR3 is 13 residues. Germline loops: CDR1 SGHRS, CDR2 YFSETQ. The CDR3 region is CASSLGAHYEQYF. The CDR3 bases are TGCGCCAGCAGCTTGGGGGCCCACTACGAGCAGTACTTC.

The chain uses TRBV18 and TRBJ2-2, with 7 bases lining up with TRBD1. With V trimmed by 3 bases and J by 6 bases, 4 bases remained unmatched. The V gene's germline CDR1 is KGHSH and CDR2 LQKENI. The CDR3 is 14 amino acids. The CDR3 here is CASSPRGIAGELFF. As DNA, the CDR3 is TGTGCCAGCTCACCCAGGGGGATCGCCGGGGAGCTGTTTTTT.

The chain has TRBV25-1 and TRBJ1-1, with 11 nucleotides matching TRBD1. V gave up 3 bases and J gave up 5 bases; unmatched junction bases: 5. Per germline, CDR1 MGHDK and CDR2 SYGVNS. The CDR3 covers 15 residues. CDR3 region: CASSERDRGRTEAFF. Written as DNA, the CDR3 is TGTGCCAGCAGTGAGAGGGACAGGGGGAGAACTGAAGCTTTCTTT.

The chain combines TRBV2 with TRBJ2-3; 10 nucleotides agree with TRBD2. Trimming at V came to 8 bases and at J to 3 bases, leaving 8 bases not matched to a gene. CDR1 is SNHLY and CDR2 is FYNNEI in the germline V gene. The CDR3 extends over 15 amino acids. The CDR3 is CASRANSGRTDTQYF. The CDR3 DNA sequence: TGTGCCAGCCGAGCCAATAGCGGGAGGACAGATACGCAGTATTTT.

The sample holds a few counts of this clone. The chain recombines TRBV30 with TRBJ1-2; the match to TRBD1 covers 10 bases. The germline V gene encodes CDR1 GTSNPN and CDR2 SVGIG (reference sequence). The CDR3 is 14 residues long. The J segment lost 5 bases and the V segment lost 3 bases, leaving 6 bases of the junction unmatched. In nucleotides, the CDR3 is TGTGCCTGGAGGGGAGGGGGACAGGGGTATGGCTACACCTTC. This sequence encodes CAWRGGGQGYGYTF.

This chain joins TRBV6-6 and TRBJ1-1, with D unresolved. The germline CDR1 and CDR2 sequences are MNHNY and SVGAGI (reference sequence). The CDR3 is 13 amino acids. Trimming took off 5 bases at V and 3 bases at J, with 10 bases between the two ends. The CDR3 sequence: CASSKRGDTEAFF. CDR3 DNA: TGTGCCAGCAGTAAACGAGGTGACACTGAAGCTTTCTTT.

The rearrangement links TRBV9 to TRBJ2-3; TRBD2 might be the D (5 bases). The germline V gene has CDR1 SGDLS and CDR2 YYNGEE. The CDR3 spans 14 residues. Between the trimmed V and J ends, which lost 3 bases and 5 bases, there was a span of 13 bases. CDR3 nucleotide sequence: TGTGCCAGCAGCGGTCGTAATGGGAGAGATACGCAGTATTTT. Translation: CASSGRNGRDTQYF.

The chain links TRBV30 to TRBJ1-1; weak D call: TRBD1 (6 bases). CDR3 length: 10 residues. Germline CDR1 GTSNPN, CDR2 SVGIG (reference sequence). Trimming cost V 5 bases and J 6 bases, with 7 bases left between them. CDR3 sequence (DNA): TGTGCCTGGGGGGGCGCTGAAGCTTTCTTT. Translating it yields CAWGGAEAFF.

V usage is TRBV30 and J usage is TRBJ1-5; D gene unclear. The CDR3 length is 16 residues. The V gene lost 0 bases and the J gene lost 7 bases, with 19 bases spanning the gap. The germline CDR1 and CDR2 sequences are GTSNPN and SVGIG (reference sequence). In DNA form, the CDR3 reads TGTGCCTGGAGTGTTGCACGAATTACCACGTCGCAGCCCCAGCATTTT. This encodes CAWSVARITTSQPQHF.